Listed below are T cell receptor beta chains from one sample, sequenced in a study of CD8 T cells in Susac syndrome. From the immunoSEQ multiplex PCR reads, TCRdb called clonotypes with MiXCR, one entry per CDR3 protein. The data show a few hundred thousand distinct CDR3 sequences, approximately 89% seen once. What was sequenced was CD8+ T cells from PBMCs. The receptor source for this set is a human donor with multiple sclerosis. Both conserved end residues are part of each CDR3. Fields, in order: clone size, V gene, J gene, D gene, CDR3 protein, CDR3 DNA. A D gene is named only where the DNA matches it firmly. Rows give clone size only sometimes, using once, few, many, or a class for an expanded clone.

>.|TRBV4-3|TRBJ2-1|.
CASSQDRLNEQFF
TGCGCCAGCAGCCAAGATCGGTTAAATGAGCAGTTCTTC
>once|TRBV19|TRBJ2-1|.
CASNPWSGSDEQFF
TGTGCCAGTAACCCTTGGAGTGGGAGCGATGAGCAGTTCTTC
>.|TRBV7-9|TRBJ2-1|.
CASSLRGSFNEQFF
TGTGCCAGCAGCTTAAGGGGGAGTTTCAATGAGCAGTTCTTC
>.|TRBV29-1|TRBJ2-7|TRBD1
CSVEWAGQGSYEQYF
TGCAGCGTTGAATGGGCCGGACAGGGATCCTACGAGCAGTACTTC
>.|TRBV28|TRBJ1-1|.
CASSFWTSSGTEAFF
TGTGCCAGCAGTTTCTGGACCTCGAGTGGGACTGAAGCTTTCTTT
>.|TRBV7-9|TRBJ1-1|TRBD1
CASSQVSGQGVTEAFF
TGTGCCAGCAGCCAGGTGTCGGGACAGGGAGTCACTGAAGCTTTCTTT
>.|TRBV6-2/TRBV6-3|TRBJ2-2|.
CASSYPRLAGLGGELFF
TGTGCCAGCAGTTACCCCCGCTTAGCCGGGCTCGGCGGGGAGCTGTTTTTT
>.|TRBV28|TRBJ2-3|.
CASSPPGWPFTDTQYF
TGTGCCAGCAGTCCCCCGGGTTGGCCATTCACAGATACGCAGTATTTT
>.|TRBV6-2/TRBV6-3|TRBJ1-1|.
CASRIGQTNTEAFF
TGTGCCAGCAGAATCGGACAGACGAACACTGAAGCTTTCTTT
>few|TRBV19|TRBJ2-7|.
CASSLGGGLSYEQYF
TGTGCCAGCTCCCTAGGGGGGGGCTTGTCCTACGAGCAGTACTTC
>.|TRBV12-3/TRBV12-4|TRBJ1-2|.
CASSSIRGGVSGYTF
TGTGCCAGCAGTTCTATCAGGGGTGGAGTGAGTGGCTACACCTTC
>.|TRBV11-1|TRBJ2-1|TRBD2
CASSSRTSAYNEQFF
TGTGCCAGCAGCTCCCGGACTAGCGCCTACAATGAGCAGTTCTTC
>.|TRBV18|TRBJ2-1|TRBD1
CASSPGTGWPSEQFF
TGTGCCAGCTCACCCGGGACAGGGTGGCCAAGTGAGCAGTTCTTC
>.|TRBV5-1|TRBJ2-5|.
CASSLTAGETQYF
TGCGCCAGCAGCTTGACCGCTGGGGAGACCCAGTACTTC
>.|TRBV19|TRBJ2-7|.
CASAAGSSYEQYF
TGTGCCAGTGCCGCAGGAAGCTCCTACGAGCAGTACTTC
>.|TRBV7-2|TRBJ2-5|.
CASSLVMGLASGTQYF
TGTGCCAGCAGCTTAGTTATGGGCCTAGCTAGTGGGACCCAGTACTTC
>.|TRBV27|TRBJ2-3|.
CASSLLGGDADTQYF
TGTGCCAGCAGTTTATTGGGGGGTGATGCAGATACGCAGTATTTT
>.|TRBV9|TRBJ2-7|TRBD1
CASSQIPSGTGIHEQYF
TGTGCCAGCAGCCAAATACCGTCCGGGACAGGGATACACGAGCAGTACTTC
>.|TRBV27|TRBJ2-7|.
CASSINANYEQYF
TGTGCCAGCAGTATCAACGCCAACTACGAGCAGTACTTC